The rows below give T cell receptor beta chains drawn from one sample of a study of vaccination and CD4 T cells after COVID-19. TCRdb re-called the PCR reads with MiXCR, one entry per CDR3 protein. The data hold under 20,000 distinct CDR3 sequences, with about 60% observed a single time. These receptors' antigens are unknown. Sequencing used CD4+ T cells from blood, cultured in vitro. These TCRs come from a human donor who had recovered from COVID-19. The CDR3 runs from the conserved cysteine through the conserved F or W. D genes are given only for firm matches. For some rows the clone size is stated as once, few or many, or as a class when expanded; others skip it.

CDR3aa	CDR3nt	d_gene	abundance	v_gene	j_gene
CASTRGQGTTEAFF	TGTGCCAGCACCCGTGGACAGGGCACCACTGAAGCTTTCTTT	TRBD1	few	TRBV2	TRBJ1-1
CSARGPAGRGGELFF	TGCAGTGCTAGAGGACCAGCGGGACGAGGCGGGGAGCTGTTTTTT	TRBD2	-	TRBV20-1	TRBJ2-2
CASLRELTDTQYF	TGTGCCAGCTTGCGGGAGTTAACAGATACGCAGTATTTT	TRBD2	-	TRBV6-2/TRBV6-3	TRBJ2-3
CASSFQVSTDTQYF	TGTGCCAGTAGTTTTCAAGTATCCACAGATACGCAGTATTTT	-	-	TRBV19	TRBJ2-3
CASSRRGHPNTEAFF	TGTGCCAGTAGTAGGAGGGGACACCCGAACACTGAAGCTTTCTTT	-	large	TRBV19	TRBJ1-1
CASSLLADQSTDTQYF	TGTGCCAGCAGCCTATTAGCGGACCAGAGCACAGATACGCAGTATTTT	-	medium-sized	TRBV7-2	TRBJ2-3
CASSLTLAGTYEQYF	TGTGCCAGCAGCTTGACTCTAGCGGGAACATACGAGCAGTACTTC	TRBD2	-	TRBV5-4	TRBJ2-7
CASSLDSRNTGELFF	TGTGCCAGCAGTCTGGACAGCCGGAACACCGGGGAGCTGTTTTTT	-	few	TRBV2	TRBJ2-2
CSARTGSGDTQYF	TGCAGTGCTAGGACCGGGAGCGGCGATACGCAGTATTTT	-	-	TRBV20-1	TRBJ2-3
CASRDRNNEQFF	TGCGCCAGCCGAGACAGGAACAATGAGCAGTTCTTC	-	-	TRBV4-1	TRBJ2-1